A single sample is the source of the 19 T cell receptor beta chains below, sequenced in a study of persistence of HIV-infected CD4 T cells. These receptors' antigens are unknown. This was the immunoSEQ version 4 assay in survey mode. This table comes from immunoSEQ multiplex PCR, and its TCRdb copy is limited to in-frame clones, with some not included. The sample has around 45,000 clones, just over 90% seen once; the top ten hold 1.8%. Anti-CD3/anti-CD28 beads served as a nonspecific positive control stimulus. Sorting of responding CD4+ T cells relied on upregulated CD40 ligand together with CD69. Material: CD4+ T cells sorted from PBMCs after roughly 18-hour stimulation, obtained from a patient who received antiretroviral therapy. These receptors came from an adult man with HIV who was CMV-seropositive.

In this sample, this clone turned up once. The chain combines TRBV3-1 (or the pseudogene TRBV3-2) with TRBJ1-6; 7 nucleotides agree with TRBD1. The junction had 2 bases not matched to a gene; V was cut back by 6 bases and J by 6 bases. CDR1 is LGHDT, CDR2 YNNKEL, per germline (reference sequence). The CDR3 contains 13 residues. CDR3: CASRGQVNSPLHF. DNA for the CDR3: TGTGCCAGCAGAGGACAGGTTAATTCACCCCTCCACTTT.

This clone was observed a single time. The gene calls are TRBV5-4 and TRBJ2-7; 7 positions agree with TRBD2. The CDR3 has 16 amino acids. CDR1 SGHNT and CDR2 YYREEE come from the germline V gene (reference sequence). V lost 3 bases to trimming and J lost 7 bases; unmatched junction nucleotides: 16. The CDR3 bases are TGTGCCAGCAGCTCACTCGAGCGGGGTTCCCAAGGGGAGCAGTACTTC. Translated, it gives CASSSLERGSQGEQYF.

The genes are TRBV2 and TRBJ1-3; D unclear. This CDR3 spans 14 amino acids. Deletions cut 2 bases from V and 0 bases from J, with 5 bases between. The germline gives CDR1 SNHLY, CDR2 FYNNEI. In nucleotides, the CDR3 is TGTGCCAGCAGTGAAATCCTCTCTGGAAACACCATATATTTT. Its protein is CASSEILSGNTIYF.

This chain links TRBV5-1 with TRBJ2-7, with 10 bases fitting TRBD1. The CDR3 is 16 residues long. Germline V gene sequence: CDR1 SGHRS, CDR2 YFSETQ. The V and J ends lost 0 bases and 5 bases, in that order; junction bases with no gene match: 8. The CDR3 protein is CASSLEPGDRGHEQYF. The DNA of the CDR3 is TGCGCCAGCAGCTTGGAACCCGGGGACAGGGGCCACGAGCAGTACTTC. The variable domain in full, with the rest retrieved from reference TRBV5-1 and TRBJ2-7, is KAGVTQTPRYLIKTRGQQVTLSCSPISGHRSVSWYQQTPGQGLQFLFEYFSETQRNKGNFPGRFSGRQFSNSRSEMNVSTLELGDSALYLCASSLEPGDRGHEQYFGPGTRLTVT.

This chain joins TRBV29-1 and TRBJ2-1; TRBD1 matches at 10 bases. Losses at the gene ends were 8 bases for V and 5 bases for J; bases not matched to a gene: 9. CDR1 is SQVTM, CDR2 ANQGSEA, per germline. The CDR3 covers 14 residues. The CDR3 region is CSLRDRGPHNEQFF. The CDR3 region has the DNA TGCAGCTTAAGGGACAGGGGTCCCCACAATGAGCAGTTCTTC.

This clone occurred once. CDR3 in amino acids: CASSPGNSYEQYF. CDR3 nucleotide sequence: TGTGCCAGCTCACCGGGGAACTCCTACGAGCAGTACTTC. The V and J genes are TRBV18 and TRBJ2-7; no definite D call. Germline V gene data show CDR1 as KGHSH and CDR2 as LQKENI. The ends were cut back, 3 bases at V and 0 bases at J, with 6 bases in the middle. This CDR3 spans 13 amino acids.

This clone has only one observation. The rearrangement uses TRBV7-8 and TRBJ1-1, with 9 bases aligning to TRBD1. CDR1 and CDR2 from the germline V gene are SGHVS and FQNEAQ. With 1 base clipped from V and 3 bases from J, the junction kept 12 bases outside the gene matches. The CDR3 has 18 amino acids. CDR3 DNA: TGTGCCAGCAGCTTAGTGTCCGGGACAGGGTACATGGACACTGAAGCTTTCTTT. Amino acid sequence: CASSLVSGTGYMDTEAFF. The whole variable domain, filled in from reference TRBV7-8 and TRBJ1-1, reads GAGVSQSPRYKVAKRGQDVALRCDPISGHVSLFWYQQALGQGPEFLTYFQNEAQLDKSGLPSDRFFAERPEGSVSTLKIQRTQQEDSAVYLCASSLVSGTGYMDTEAFFGQGTRLTVV.

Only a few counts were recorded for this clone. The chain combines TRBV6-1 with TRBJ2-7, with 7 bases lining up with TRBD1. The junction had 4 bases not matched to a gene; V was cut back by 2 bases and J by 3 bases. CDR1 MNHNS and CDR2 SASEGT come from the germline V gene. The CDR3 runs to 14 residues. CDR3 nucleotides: TGTGCCAGCAGTGAACCGGCAGGGGGCTACGAGCAGTACTTC. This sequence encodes CASSEPAGGYEQYF.

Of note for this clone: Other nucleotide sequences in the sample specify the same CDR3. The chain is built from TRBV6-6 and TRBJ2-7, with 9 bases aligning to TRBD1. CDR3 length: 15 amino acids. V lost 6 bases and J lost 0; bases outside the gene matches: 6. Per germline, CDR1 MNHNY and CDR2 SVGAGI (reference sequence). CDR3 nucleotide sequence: TGTGCCAGCAGCCCGGGACAGGGTTACTCCTACGAGCAGTACTTC. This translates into CASSPGQGYSYEQYF.

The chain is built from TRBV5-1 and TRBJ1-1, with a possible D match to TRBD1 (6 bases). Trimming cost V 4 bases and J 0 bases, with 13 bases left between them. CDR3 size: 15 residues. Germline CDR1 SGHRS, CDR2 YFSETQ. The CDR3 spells CASSPRGQMNTEAFF. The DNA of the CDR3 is TGCGCCAGCAGCCCACGTGGACAGATGAACACTGAAGCTTTCTTT.

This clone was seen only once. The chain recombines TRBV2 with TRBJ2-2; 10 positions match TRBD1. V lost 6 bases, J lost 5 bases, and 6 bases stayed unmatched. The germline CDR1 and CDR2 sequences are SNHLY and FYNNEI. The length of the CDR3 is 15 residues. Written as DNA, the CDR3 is TGTGCCAGCAGCCGAGACAGGGGGCGAACCGGGGAGCTGTTTTTT. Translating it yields CASSRDRGRTGELFF.

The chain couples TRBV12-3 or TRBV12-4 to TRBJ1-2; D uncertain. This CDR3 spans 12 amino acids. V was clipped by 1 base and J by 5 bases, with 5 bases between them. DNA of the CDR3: TGTGCCAGCAGTTTAGAGGAGTATGGCTACACCTTC. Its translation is CASSLEEYGYTF.

CDR3 DNA sequence: TGTGCCAGCAGTGAATACGGGGTTCGGAACACCGGGGAGCTGTTTTTT. Residues: CASSEYGVRNTGELFF. The chain joins TRBV25-1 to TRBJ2-2; possible D gene TRBD2, 5 bases. Trimming took 0 bases from V and 1 from J, leaving 9 bases between them. CDR3 length: 16 amino acids. Germline V lookup: CDR1 MGHDK, CDR2 SYGVNS.

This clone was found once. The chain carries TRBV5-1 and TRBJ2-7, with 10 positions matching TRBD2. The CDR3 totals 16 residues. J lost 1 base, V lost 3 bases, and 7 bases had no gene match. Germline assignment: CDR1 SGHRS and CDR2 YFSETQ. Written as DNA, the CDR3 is TGCGCCAGCAGCTGGGCGTCACTAGCGGGGTCCTACGAGCAGTACTTC. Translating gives CASSWASLAGSYEQYF. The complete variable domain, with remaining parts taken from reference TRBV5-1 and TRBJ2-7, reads KAGVTQTPRYLIKTRGQQVTLSCSPISGHRSVSWYQQTPGQGLQFLFEYFSETQRNKGNFPGRFSGRQFSNSRSEMNVSTLELGDSALYLCASSWASLAGSYEQYFGPGTRLTVT.

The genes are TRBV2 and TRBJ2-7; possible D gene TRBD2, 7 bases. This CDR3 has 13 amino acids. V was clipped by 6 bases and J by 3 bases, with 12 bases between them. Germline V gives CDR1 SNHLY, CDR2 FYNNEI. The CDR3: CASRGGADYEQYF. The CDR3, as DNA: TGTGCCAGCAGGGGGGGGGCAGACTACGAGCAGTACTTC.

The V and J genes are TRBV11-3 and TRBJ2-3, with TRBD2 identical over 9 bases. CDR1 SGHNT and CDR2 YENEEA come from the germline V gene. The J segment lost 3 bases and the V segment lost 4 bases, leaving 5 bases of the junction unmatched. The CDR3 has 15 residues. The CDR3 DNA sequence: TGTGCCAGCAGCTCGATTAGCGGGGGAACAGATACGCAGTATTTT. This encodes CASSSISGGTDTQYF. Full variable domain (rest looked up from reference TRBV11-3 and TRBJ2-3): EAGVVQSPRYKIIEKKQPVAFWCNPISGHNTLYWYLQNLGQGPELLIRYENEEAVDDSQLPKDRFSAERLKGVDSTLKIQPAELGDSAVYLCASSSISGGTDTQYFGPGTRLTVL.

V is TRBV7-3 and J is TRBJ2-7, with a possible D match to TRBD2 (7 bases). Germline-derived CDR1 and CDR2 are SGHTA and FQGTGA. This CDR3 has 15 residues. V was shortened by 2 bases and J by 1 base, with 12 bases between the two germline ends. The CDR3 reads CASSLGGAGSYEQYF. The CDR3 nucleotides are TGTGCCAGCAGCTTAGGGGGGGCCGGGTCCTACGAGCAGTACTTC.

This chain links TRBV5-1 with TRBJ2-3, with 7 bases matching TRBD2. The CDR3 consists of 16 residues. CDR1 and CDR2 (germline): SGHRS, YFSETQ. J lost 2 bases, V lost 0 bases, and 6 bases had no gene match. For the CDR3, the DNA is TGCGCCAGCAGCTTGGTATGGGGAGGGGTCACAGATACGCAGTATTTT. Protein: CASSLVWGGVTDTQYF.

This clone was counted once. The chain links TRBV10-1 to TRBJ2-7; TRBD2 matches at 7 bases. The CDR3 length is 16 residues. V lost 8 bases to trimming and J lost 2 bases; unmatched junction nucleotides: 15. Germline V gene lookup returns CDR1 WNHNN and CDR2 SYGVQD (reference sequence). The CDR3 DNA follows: TGCGCCAGCGCGGGCCTCAGGACTAGATCCCCCTACGAGCAGTACTTC. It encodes CASAGLRTRSPYEQYF.